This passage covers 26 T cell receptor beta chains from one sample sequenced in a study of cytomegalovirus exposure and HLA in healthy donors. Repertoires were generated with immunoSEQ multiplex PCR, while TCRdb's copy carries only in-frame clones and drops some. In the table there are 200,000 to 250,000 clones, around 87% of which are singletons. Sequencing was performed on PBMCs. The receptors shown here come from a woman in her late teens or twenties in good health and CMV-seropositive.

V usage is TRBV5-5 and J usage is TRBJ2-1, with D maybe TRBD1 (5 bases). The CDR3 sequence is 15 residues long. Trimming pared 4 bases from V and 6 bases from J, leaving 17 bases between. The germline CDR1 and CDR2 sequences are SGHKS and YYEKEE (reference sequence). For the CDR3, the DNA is TGTGCCAGCAGCCCGTACAGGATGCACGCCAATGAGCAGTTCTTC. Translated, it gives CASSPYRMHANEQFF.

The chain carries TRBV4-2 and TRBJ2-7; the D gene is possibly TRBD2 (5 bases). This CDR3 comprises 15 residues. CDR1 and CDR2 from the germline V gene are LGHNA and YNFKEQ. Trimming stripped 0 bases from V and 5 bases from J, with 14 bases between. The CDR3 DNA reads TGTGCCAGCAGCCAAGAAGGCGGAAGTAGCGACGAGCAGTACTTC. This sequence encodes CASSQEGGSSDEQYF.

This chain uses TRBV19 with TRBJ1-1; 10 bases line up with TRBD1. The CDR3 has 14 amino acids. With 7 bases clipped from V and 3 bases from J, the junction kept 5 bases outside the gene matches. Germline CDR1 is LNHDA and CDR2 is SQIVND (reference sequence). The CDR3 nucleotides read TGTGCCAGTACCAGGACAGGGGGGGACACTGAAGCTTTCTTT. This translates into CASTRTGGDTEAFF.

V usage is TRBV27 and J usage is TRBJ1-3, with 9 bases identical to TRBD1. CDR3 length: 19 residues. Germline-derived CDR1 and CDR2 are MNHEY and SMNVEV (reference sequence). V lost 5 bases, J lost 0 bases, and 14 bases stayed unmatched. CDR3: CASSVKGTGPYYSGNTIYF. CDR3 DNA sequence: TGTGCCAGCAGTGTTAAGGGGACAGGGCCCTACTACTCTGGAAACACCATATATTTT.

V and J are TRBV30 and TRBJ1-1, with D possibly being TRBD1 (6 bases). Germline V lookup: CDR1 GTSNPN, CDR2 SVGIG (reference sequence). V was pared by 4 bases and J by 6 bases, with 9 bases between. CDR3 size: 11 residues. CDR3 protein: CAWKEGAEAFF. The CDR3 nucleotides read TGTGCCTGGAAAGAGGGGGCTGAAGCTTTCTTT.

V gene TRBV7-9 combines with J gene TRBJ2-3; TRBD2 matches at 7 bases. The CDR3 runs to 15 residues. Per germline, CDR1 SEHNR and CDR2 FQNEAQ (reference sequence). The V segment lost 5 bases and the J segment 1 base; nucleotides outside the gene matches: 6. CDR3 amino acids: CASSLVSGGTDTQYF. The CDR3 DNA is TGTGCCAGCAGCCTGGTAAGCGGGGGCACAGATACGCAGTATTTT.

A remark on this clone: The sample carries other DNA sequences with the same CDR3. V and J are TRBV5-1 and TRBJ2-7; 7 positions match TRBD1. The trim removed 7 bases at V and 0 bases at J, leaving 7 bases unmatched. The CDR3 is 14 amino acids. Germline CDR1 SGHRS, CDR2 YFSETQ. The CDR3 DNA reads TGCGCCAGCTCGACGGGACAGATCTCCTACGAGCAGTACTTC. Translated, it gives CASSTGQISYEQYF.

In DNA form, the CDR3 reads TGCGCCAGCAGCCACACTCAACCTGGAGAACTGTTTTTT. This gives the protein CASSHTQPGELFF. This chain links TRBV4-1 with TRBJ1-4, with D unresolved. The CDR3 sequence is 13 residues long. CDR1 is MGHRA, CDR2 YSYEKL, per germline. The germline V and J ends were trimmed by 3 bases and 12 bases, with 14 bases remaining between them.

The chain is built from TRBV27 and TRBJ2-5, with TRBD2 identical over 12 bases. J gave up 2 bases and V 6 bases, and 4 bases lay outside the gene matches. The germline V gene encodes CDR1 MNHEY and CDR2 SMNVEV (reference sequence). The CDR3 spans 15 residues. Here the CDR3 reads CASRKLAGGQETQYF. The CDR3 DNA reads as TGTGCCAGCAGAAAACTAGCGGGAGGACAAGAGACCCAGTACTTC.

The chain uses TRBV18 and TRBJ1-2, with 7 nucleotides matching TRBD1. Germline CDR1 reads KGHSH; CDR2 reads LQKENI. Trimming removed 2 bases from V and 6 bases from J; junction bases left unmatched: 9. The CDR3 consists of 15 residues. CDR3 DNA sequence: TGTGCCAGCTCACCAAAGGGCAGGGGGAAGAATGGCTACACCTTC. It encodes CASSPKGRGKNGYTF.

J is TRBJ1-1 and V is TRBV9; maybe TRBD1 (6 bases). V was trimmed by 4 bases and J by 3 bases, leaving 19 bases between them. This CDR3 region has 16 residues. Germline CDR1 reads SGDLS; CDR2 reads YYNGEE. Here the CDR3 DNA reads TGTGCCAGCAGCTCAAAAGGGGGGGCTTGGGACACTGAAGCTTTCTTT. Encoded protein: CASSSKGGAWDTEAFF.

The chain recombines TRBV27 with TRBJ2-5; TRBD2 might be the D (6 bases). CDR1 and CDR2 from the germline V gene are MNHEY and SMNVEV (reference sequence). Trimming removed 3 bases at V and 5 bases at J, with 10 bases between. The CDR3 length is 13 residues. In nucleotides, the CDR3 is TGTGCCAGCAGTTTTCGCCTAGCGGAGACCCAGTACTTC. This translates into CASSFRLAETQYF.

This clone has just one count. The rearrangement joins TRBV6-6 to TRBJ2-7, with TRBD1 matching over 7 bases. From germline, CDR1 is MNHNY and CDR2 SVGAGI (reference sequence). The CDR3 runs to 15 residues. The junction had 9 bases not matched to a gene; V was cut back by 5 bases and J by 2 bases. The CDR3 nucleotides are TGTGCCAGCAGTACTCCGGGGACAGACACCTACGAGCAGTACTTC. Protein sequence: CASSTPGTDTYEQYF.

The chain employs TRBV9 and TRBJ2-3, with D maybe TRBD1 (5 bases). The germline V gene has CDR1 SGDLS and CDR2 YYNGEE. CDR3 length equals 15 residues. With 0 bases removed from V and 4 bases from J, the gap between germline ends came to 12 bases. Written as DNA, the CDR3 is TGTGCCAGCAGCGTAGAAAGGGGCGCCCCAGATACGCAGTATTTT. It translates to CASSVERGAPDTQYF. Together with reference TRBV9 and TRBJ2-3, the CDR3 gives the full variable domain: DSGVTQTPKHLITATGQRVTLRCSPRSGDLSVYWYQQSLDQGLQFLIQYYNGEERAKGNILERFSAQQFPDLHSELNLSSLELGDSALYFCASSVERGAPDTQYFGPGTRLTVL.

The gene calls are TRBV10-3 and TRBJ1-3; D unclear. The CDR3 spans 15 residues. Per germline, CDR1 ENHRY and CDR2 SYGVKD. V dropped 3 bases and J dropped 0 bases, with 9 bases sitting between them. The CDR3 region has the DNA TGTGCCATCAGTGACGGCGGCCGCTCTGGAAACACCATATATTTT. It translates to CAISDGGRSGNTIYF.

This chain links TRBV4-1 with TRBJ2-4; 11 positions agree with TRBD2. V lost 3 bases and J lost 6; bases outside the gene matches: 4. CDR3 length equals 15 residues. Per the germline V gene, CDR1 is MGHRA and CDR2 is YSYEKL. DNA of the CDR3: TGCGCCAGCAGCCACCCTAGCGGGGGGAGAAACATTCAGTACTTC. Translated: CASSHPSGGRNIQYF.

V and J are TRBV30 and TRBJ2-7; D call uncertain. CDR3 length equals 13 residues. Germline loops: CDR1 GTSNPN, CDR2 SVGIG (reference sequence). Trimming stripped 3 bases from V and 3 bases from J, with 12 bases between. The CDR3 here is CAWRQELIYEQYF. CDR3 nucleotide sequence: TGTGCCTGGAGGCAGGAATTGATCTACGAGCAGTACTTC.

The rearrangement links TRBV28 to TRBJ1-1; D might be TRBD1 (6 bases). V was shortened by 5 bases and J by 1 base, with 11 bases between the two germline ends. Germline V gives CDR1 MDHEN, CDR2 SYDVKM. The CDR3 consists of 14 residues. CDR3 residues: CASSTQGRNTEAFF. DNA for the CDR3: TGTGCCAGCAGTACCCAGGGGCGGAACACTGAAGCTTTCTTT.

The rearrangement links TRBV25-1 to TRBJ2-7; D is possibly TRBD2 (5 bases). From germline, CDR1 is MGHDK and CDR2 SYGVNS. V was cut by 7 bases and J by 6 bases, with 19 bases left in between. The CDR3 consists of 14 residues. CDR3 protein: CASTGPAGAGEQYF. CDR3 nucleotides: TGTGCCAGCACCGGCCCGGCGGGCGCCGGCGAGCAGTACTTC.

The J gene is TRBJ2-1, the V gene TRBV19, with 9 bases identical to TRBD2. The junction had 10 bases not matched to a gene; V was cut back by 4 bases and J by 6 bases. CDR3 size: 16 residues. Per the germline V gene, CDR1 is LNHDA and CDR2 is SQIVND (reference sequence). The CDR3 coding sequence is TGTGCCAGTAGTACCACCCAGGGGCGGGAGGGCAATGAGCAGTTCTTC. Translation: CASSTTQGREGNEQFF.

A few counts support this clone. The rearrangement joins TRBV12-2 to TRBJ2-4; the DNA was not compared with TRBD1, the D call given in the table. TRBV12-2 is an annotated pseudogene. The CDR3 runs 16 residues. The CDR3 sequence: CASRLGRGMAKNIQYF. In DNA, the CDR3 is TGTGCAAGTCGCTTAGGTAGGGGTATGGCCAAAAACATTCAGTACTTC.

The CDR3 nucleotides read TGTGCCTGGAGCGGGACAGGGGGAAGGGTCTATGAGCAGTTCTTC. It is translated as CAWSGTGGRVYEQFF. This chain joins TRBV30 and TRBJ2-1, with 11 bases lining up with TRBD1. J lost 8 bases, V lost 3 bases, and 9 bases had no gene match. This CDR3 contains 15 residues. The germline gives CDR1 GTSNPN, CDR2 SVGIG (reference sequence). The whole variable domain, remainder taken from reference TRBV30 and TRBJ2-1, is SQTIHQWPATLVQPVGSPLSLECTVEGTSNPNLYWYRQAAGRGLQLLFYSVGIGQISSEVPQNLSASRPQDRQFILSSKKLLLSDSGFYLCAWSGTGGRVYEQFFGPGTRLTVL.

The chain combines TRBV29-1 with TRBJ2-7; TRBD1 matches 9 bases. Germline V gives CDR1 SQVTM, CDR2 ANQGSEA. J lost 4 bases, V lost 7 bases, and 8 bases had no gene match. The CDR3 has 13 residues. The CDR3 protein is CSAMTGGSYEQYF. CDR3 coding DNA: TGCAGCGCCATGACAGGGGGATCTTACGAGCAGTACTTC.

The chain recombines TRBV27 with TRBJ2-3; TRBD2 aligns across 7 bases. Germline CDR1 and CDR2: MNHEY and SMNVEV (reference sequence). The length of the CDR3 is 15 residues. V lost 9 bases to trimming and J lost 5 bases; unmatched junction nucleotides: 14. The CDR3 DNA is TGTGCCAGTTTAGCTAGCGGAGACTCCATAGATACGCAGTATTTT. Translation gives CASLASGDSIDTQYF.

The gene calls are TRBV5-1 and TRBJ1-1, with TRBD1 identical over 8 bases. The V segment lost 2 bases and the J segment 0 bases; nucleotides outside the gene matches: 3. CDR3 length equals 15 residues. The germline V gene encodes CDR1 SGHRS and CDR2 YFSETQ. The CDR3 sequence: CASSFGQGMNTEAFF. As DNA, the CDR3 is TGCGCCAGCAGCTTCGGACAGGGAATGAACACTGAAGCTTTCTTT.

CDR3 in amino acids: CAGKPGGSSNQPQHF. The DNA for the CDR3 is TGTGCCGGGAAGCCAGGGGGCAGTAGCAATCAGCCCCAGCATTTT. This rearrangement joins TRBV28 to TRBJ1-5, with TRBD1 identical over 8 bases. Per the germline V gene, CDR1 is MDHEN and CDR2 is SYDVKM. After removal of 11 bases from V and 0 bases from J, the junction contained 9 bases not matched to a gene. CDR3 length equals 15 residues.